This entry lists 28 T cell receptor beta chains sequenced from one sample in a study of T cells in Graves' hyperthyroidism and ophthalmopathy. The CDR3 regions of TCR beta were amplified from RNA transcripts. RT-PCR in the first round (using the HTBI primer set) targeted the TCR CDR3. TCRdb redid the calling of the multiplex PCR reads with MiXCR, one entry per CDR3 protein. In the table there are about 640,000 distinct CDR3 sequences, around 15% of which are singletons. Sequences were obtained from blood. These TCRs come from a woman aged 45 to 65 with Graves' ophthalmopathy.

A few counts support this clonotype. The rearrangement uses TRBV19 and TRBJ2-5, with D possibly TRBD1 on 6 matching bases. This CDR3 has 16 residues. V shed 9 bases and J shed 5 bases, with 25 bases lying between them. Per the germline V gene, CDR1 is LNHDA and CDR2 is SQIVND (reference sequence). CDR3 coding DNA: TGTGCCAGCAGAAACTGGGGGCCCGGTGTGACGGAGACCCAGTACTTC. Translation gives CASRNWGPGVTETQYF. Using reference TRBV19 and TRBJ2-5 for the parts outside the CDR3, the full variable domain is DGGITQSPKYLFRKEGQNVTLSCEQNLNHDAMYWYRQDPGQGLRLIYYSQIVNDFQKGDIAEGYSVSREKKESFPLTVTSAQKNPTAFYLCASRNWGPGVTETQYFGPGTRLLVL.

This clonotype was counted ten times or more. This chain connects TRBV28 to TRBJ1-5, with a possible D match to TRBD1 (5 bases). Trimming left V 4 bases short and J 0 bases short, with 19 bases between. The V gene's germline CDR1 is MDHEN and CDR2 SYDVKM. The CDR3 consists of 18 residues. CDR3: CASSSLGTGHHSNQPQHF. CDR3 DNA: TGTGCCAGCAGTTCCTTAGGGACTGGACACCATAGCAATCAGCCCCAGCATTTT.

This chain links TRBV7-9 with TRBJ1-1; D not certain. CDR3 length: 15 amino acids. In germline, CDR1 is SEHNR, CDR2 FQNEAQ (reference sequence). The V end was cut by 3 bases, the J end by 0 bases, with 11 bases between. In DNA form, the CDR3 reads TGTGCCAGCAGCTTTGGATTCATCATGAACACTGAAGCTTTCTTT. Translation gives CASSFGFIMNTEAFF.

CDR3 in DNA: TGTGCCATCACTACGAGAACTAGCGGTAAAACCTACGAGCAGTACTTC. Its translation: CAITTRTSGKTYEQYF. The chain is built from TRBV10-3 and TRBJ2-7, with TRBD2 matching over 8 bases. There are 16 residues in the CDR3. Germline trimming cut 7 bases from V and 2 bases from J; bases unmatched to any gene: 13. The germline CDR1 and CDR2 sequences are ENHRY and SYGVKD.

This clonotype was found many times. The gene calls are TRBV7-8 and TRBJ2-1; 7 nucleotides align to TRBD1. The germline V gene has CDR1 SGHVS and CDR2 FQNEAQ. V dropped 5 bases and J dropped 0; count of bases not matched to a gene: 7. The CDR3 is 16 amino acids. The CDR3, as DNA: TGTGCCAGCAGCGATCCGGGACAGAGCTCCTACAATGAGCAGTTCTTC. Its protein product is CASSDPGQSSYNEQFF.

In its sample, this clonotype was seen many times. The CDR3 region is CASSPLAGVVNEQFF. CDR3 sequence (DNA): TGTGCCAGCTCACCACTAGCGGGAGTAGTCAATGAGCAGTTCTTC. The J gene is TRBJ2-1, the V gene TRBV18; 9 bases match TRBD2. Looked up from germline, CDR1 is KGHSH and CDR2 is LQKENI. The V segment lost 1 base and the J segment 6 bases; nucleotides outside the gene matches: 4. The CDR3 covers 15 residues.

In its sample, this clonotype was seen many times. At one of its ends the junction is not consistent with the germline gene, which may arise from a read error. Written as DNA, the CDR3 is TGTGCCAGCAGCTTTCCCCGGGACAGGGCGACGATATCGTCCTTCGAGCAGTACTTC. Translated: CASSFPRDRATISSFEQYF. The chain employs TRBV7-2 and TRBJ2-7; 9 bases line up with TRBD1. Germline CDR1 SGHTA, CDR2 FQGNSA. The CDR3 has 19 residues.

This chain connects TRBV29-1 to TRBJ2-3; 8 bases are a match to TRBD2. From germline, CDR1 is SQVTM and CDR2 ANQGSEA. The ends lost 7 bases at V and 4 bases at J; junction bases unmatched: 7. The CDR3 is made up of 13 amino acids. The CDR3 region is CSEDSGASDTQYF. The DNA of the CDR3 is TGCAGCGAGGATAGCGGGGCCTCAGATACGCAGTATTTT.

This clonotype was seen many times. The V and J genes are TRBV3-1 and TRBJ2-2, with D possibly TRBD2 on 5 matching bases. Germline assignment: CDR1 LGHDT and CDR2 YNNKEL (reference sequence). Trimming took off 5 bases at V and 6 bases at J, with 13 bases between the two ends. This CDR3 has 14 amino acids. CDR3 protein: CASSDLLAPGELFF. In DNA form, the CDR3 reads TGTGCCAGCAGCGACCTTCTAGCACCCGGGGAGCTGTTTTTT.

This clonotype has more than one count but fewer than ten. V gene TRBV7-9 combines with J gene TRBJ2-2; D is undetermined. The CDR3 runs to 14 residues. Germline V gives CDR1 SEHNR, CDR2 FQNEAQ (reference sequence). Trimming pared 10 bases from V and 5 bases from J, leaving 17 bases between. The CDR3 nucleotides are TGTGCCATCAAGGAAAAGGGTCTGACCGGGGAGCTGTTTTTT. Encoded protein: CAIKEKGLTGELFF.

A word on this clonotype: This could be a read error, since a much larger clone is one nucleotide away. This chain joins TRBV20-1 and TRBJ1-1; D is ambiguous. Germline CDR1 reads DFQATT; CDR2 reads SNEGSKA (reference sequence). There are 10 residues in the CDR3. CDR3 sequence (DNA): TGCAGTGCTAGTAAGGCTGAAGCTTACTTT. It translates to CSASKAEAYF.

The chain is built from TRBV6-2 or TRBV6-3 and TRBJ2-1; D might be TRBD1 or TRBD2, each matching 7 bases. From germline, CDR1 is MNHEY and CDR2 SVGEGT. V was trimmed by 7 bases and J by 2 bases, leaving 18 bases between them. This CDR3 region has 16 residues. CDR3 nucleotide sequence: TGTGCCAGCAACTACCAGGGGGGACTAACCTACAATGAGCAGTTCTTC. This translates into CASNYQGGLTYNEQFF.

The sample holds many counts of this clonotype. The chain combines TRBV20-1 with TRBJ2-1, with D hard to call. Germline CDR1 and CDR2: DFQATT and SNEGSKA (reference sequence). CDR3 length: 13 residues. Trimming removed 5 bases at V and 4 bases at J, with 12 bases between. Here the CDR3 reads CSAPLDDYNEQFF. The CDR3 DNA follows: TGCAGTGCTCCTCTCGACGATTACAATGAGCAGTTCTTC.

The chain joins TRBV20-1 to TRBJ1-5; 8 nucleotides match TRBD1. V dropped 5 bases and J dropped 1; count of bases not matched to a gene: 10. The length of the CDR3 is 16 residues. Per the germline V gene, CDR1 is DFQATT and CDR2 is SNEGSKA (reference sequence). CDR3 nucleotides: TGCAGTGCTCTAGGGGGCAGGGGGCAAAGCAATCAGCCCCAGCATTTT. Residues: CSALGGRGQSNQPQHF.

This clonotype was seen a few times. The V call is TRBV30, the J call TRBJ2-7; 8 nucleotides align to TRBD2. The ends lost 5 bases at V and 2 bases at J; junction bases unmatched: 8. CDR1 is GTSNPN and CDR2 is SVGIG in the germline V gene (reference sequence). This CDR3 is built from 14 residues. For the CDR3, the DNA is TGTGCCTGGGGATCCGGGACTAGGCCCTACGAGCAGTACTTC. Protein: CAWGSGTRPYEQYF.

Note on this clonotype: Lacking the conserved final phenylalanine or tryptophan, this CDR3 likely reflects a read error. DNA for the CDR3: TGTGCCAGCAGTTTAGGACGGGGGCTATATACTGAAGCTTTCCTT. Its translation: CASSLGRGLYTEAFL. The chain is built from TRBV27 and TRBJ1-1; D is possibly TRBD1 (6 bases). Looked up from germline, CDR1 is MNHEY and CDR2 is SMNVEV (reference sequence). The CDR3 sequence is 15 residues long. Trimming removed 2 bases at V and 5 bases at J, with 15 bases between.

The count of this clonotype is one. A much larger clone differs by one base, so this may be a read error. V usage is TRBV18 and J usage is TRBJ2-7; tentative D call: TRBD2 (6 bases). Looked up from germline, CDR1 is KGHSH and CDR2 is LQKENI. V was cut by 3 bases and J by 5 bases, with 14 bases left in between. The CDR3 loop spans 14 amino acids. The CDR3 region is CASSPPTRTHEQYF. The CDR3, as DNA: TGTGCCAGCTCACCTCCGACTAGGACCCACGAGCAGTACTTC.

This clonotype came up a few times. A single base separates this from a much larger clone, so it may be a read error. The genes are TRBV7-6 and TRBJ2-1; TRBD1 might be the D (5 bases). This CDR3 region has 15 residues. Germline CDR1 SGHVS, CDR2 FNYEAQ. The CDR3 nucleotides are TGTGCCAGCGGCTTACGGCAGGGCGGAAACGGTGAGCAGTTCTTC. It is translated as CASGLRQGGNGEQFF.

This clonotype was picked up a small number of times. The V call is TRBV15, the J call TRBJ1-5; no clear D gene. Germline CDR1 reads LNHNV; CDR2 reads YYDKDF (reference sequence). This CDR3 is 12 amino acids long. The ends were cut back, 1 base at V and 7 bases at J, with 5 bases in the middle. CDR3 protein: CATSRARQPQHF. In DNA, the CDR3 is TGTGCCACCAGCAGAGCGAGGCAGCCCCAGCATTTT.

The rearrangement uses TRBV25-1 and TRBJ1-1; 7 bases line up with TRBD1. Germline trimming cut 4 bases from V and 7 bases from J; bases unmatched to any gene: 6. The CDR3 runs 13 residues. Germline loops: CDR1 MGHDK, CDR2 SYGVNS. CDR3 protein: CASSGPGQVEAFF. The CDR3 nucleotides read TGTGCCAGCAGTGGCCCAGGACAGGTTGAAGCTTTCTTT.

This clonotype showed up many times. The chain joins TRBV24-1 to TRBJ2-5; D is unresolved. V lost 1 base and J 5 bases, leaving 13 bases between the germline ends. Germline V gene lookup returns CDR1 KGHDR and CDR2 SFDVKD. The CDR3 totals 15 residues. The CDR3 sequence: CATSDLLSGAETQYF. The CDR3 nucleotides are TGTGCCACCAGTGATTTACTATCGGGCGCGGAGACCCAGTACTTC.

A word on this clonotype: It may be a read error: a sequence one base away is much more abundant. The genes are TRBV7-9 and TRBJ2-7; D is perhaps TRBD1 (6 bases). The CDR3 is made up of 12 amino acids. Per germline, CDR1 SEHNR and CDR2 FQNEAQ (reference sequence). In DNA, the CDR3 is TGTGCCACCAGGGACACTAACTACGGGCAGTACTTC. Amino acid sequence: CATRDTNYGQYF.

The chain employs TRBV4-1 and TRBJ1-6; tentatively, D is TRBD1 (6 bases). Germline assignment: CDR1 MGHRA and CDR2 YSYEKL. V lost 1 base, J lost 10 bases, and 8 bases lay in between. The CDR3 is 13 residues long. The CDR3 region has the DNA TGCGCCAGCAGCCAAGTAGGGGGATCACCCCTCCACTTT. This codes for CASSQVGGSPLHF.

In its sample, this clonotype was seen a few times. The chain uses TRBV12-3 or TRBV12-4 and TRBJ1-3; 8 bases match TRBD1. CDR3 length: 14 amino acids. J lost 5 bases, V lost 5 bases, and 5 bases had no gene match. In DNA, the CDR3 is TGTGCCAGCAGTCAGGGGGCCGCCCGAAACACCATATATTTT. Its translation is CASSQGAARNTIYF.

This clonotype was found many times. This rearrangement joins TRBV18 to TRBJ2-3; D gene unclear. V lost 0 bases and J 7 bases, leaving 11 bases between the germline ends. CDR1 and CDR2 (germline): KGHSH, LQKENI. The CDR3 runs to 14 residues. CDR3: CASSPPAAFNTQYF. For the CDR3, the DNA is TGTGCCAGCTCACCACCGGCGGCCTTTAATACGCAGTATTTT.

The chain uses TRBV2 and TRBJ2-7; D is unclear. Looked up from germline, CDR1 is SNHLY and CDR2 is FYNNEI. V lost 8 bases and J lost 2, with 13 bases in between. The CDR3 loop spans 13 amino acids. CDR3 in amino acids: CASEDGRAYEQYF. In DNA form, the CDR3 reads TGTGCCAGCGAGGACGGAAGGGCCTACGAGCAGTACTTC. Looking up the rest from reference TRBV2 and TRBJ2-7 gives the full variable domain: EPEVTQTPSHQVTQMGQEVILRCVPISNHLYFYWYRQILGQKVEFLVSFYNNEISEKSEIFDDQFSVERPDGSNFTLKIRSTKLEDSAMYFCASEDGRAYEQYFGPGTRLTVT.

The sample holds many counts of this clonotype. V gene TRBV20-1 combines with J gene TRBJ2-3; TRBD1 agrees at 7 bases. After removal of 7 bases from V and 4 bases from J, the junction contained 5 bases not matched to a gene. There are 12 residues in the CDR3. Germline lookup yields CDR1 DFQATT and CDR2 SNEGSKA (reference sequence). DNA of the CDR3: TGCAGTGTAAACAGGGGCCCAGATACGCAGTATTTT. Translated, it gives CSVNRGPDTQYF.

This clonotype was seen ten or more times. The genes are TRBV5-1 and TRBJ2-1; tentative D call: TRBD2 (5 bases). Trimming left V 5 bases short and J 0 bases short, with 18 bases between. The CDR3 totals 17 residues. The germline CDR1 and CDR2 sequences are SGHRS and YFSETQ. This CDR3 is CASRPRTARTSYNEQFF. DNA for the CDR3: TGCGCCAGCAGACCCCGGACTGCCCGAACCTCCTACAATGAGCAGTTCTTC.